The 4 T cell receptor beta chains below were found in one sample sequenced in a study of blood T cell repertoires in COVID-19. Generated by immunoSEQ multiplex PCR, the TCRdb table keeps only in-frame clones and is missing some. The table includes 150,000 to 200,000 clones, 80% to 90% detected once. The sequenced sample was peripheral blood. These receptors all stem from a man aged 60 to 69 with acute or convalescent COVID-19.

The V gene is TRBV6-5, the J gene TRBJ1-1; D possibly corresponds to TRBD1 (5 bases). The CDR3 loop spans 15 amino acids. Germline assignment: CDR1 MNHEY and CDR2 SVGAGI. The V end lost 2 bases, the J end lost 0 bases, and 10 bases lay between the germline ends. The CDR3 spells CASSYRGILNTEAFF. CDR3 nucleotide sequence: TGTGCCAGCAGTTACAGGGGAATACTGAACACTGAAGCTTTCTTT.

This clone was detected a few times. The chain recombines TRBV6-2 or TRBV6-3 with TRBJ1-5; the D gene is possibly TRBD1 (6 bases). CDR3 length: 14 residues. Trimming cost V 5 bases and J 5 bases, with 13 bases left between them. Germline V gene sequence: CDR1 MNHEY, CDR2 SVGEGT. CDR3 protein: CASSNRDKYQPQHF. CDR3 nucleotides: TGTGCCAGCAGTAACCGGGACAAATATCAGCCCCAGCATTTT.

The rearrangement uses TRBV4-3 and TRBJ2-2; tentative D call: TRBD2 (6 bases). Trimming removed 5 bases at V and 3 bases at J, with 16 bases between. The CDR3 runs to 16 residues. Germline-derived CDR1 and CDR2 are LGHNA and YSLEER. As DNA, the CDR3 is TGCGCCAGCAGCGGAGGGGTCTACTACGACACCGGGGAGCTGTTTTTT. This encodes CASSGGVYYDTGELFF.

CDR3 nucleotide sequence: TGTGCCAGCAGTGTTATTAATCAGGGTCTAGTAACCTACGAGCAGTACTTC. Translation gives CASSVINQGLVTYEQYF. The chain carries TRBV6-1 and TRBJ2-7; D might be TRBD1 (5 bases). Germline CDR1 MNHNS, CDR2 SASEGT. Trimming took off 4 bases at V and 2 bases at J, with 21 bases between the two ends. The CDR3 covers 17 residues.